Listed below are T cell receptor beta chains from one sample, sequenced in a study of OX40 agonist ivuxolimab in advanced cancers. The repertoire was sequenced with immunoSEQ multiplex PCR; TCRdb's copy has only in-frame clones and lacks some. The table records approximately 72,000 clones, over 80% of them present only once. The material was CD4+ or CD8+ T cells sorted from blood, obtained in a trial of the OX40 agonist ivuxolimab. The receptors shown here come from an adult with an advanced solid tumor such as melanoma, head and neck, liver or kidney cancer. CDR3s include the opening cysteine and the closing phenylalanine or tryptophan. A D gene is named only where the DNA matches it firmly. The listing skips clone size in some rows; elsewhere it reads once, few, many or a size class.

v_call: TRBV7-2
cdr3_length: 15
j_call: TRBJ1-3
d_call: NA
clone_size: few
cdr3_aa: CASSFQSGAGNTIYF
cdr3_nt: TGTGCCAGCAGCTTTCAGAGCGGTGCTGGAAACACCATATATTTT

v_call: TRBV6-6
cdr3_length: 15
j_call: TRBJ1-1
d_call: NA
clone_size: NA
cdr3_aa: CASSYGGNSDTEAFF
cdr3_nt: TGTGCCAGCAGTTACGGGGGAAACAGCGACACTGAAGCTTTCTTT

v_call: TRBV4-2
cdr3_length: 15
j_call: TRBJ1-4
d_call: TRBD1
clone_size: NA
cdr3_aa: CASSPPDRGAKKLFF
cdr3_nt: TGTGCCAGCAGCCCGCCCGACAGGGGGGCTAAAAAACTGTTTTTT

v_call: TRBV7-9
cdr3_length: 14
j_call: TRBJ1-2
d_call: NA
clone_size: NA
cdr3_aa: CASSQGQSYYGYTF
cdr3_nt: TGTGCCAGCAGCCAAGGACAGAGCTACTATGGCTACACCTTC

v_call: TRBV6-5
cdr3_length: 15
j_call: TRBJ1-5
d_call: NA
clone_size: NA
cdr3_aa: CASSSQGNSNQPQHF
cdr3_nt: TGTGCCAGCAGTTCCCAGGGAAATAGCAATCAGCCCCAGCATTTT

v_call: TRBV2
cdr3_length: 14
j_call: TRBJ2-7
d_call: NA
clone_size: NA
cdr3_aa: CASSNEGSSYEQYF
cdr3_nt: TGTGCCAGCTCAAATGAAGGGAGCTCCTACGAGCAGTACTTC

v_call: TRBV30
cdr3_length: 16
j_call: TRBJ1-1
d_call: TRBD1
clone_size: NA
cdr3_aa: CAWSVRATGGDTEAFF
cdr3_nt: TGTGCCTGGAGTGTACGGGCGACAGGGGGCGACACTGAAGCTTTCTTT

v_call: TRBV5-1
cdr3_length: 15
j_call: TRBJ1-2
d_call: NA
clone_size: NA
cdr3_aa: CASSLGTVEDYGYTF
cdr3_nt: TGCGCCAGCAGCCTCGGGACGGTGGAGGACTATGGCTACACCTTC

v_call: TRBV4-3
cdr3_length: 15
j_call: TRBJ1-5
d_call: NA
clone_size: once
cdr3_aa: CASSQEGLGNQPQHF
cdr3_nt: TGCGCCAGCAGCCAAGAGGGGTTGGGCAATCAGCCCCAGCATTTT

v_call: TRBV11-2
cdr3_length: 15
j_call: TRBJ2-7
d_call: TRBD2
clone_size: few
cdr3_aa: CASSLEGRGSYEQYF
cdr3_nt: TGTGCCAGCAGCCTGGAGGGGAGGGGTAGCTACGAGCAGTACTTC